This T cell receptor (beta chain) derives from a study of cytomegalovirus exposure and HLA in healthy donors. It was with 60 Vbeta and 13 Jbeta primers that the PCR ran. Clones were read by immunoSEQ multiplex PCR, and TCRdb kept only the in-frame ones, dropping some. Counted here are about 200,000 clones, less than 80% occurring once; the ten biggest clones make up 3.5% to 5%. Germline lookup yields CDR1 SGHNT and CDR2 YYREEE (reference sequence). The trim removed 5 bases at V and 2 bases at J, leaving 5 bases unmatched. The CDR3 sequence is 15 residues long. The chain links TRBV5-4 to TRBJ2-4, with 9 bases that match TRBD1. The receptor was isolated from a woman aged 30 to 39 in good health and CMV-seropositive. Sequenced: PBMCs. As DNA, the CDR3 is TGTGCCAGCAGTCGGGACAGGGCCACCAAAAACATTCAGTACTTC. This gives the protein CASSRDRATKNIQYF.